This TCR beta chain is from a study of a mutant IDH1 vaccine in newly diagnosed glioma. Whole-study results and caveats: The study observed vaccine-induced immune responses in about 93% of patients.

Repertoires were generated with immunoSEQ multiplex PCR, while TCRdb's copy carries only in-frame clones and drops some. The table shows tens of thousands of clones, with approximately 80% occurring only once. Time point specified: week 23, last vaccination. Each dose delivered 300 ug of mutant IDH1 20-mer peptide subcutaneously with imiquimod. V gave up 3 bases and J gave up 2 bases, with 12 bases separating them. This CDR3 has 15 amino acids. CDR1 is SGDLS, CDR2 YYNGEE, per germline. As for this clone: Antigen specificity is unknown.

The sequencing used PBMCs, collected from a glioma patient whose treatment included an IDH1 peptide vaccine. The receptor comes from a man in his forties with glioma. V gene TRBV9 combines with J gene TRBJ1-3; maybe TRBD1 (5 bases). The CDR3 DNA reads TGTGCCAGCAGCGGAGGAGGGGTAGCTGGAAACACCATATATTTT. Translating gives CASSGGGVAGNTIYF.